This entry describes one T cell receptor beta chain. This entry is derived from a study of blood T cell repertoires in COVID-19. Study information: Sites in the United States, Italy and Spain provided acute and convalescent COVID-19 samples. From T cells, B-cell-depleted T cells, or PBMCs came the material, which was cDNA or gDNA.

The CDR3 extends over 15 amino acids. Germline V CDR1 and CDR2: SGHVS, FQNEAQ. Trimming left V 4 bases short and J 4 bases short, with 13 bases between. Libraries were prepared by immunoSEQ multiplex PCR; TCRdb keeps only in-frame clonotypes and omits some of them. The sample consists of about 74,000 clones, 70% to 80% of them appearing once. The clonotype comes from a human donor in a cohort sampled during active COVID-19. This chain connects TRBV7-8 to TRBJ1-4, with a possible D match to TRBD1 (5 bases). The sequencing input was peripheral blood. The CDR3 is CASSSRRDDNEKLFF. Here the CDR3 DNA reads TGTGCCAGCAGCTCCAGGAGGGACGATAATGAAAAACTGTTTTTT.